The clone carrying this T cell receptor beta chain was counted once. The source of the sample is a study of OX40 agonist ivuxolimab in advanced cancers. The CDR3 runs to 13 residues. From germline, CDR1 is MNHNY and CDR2 SVGAGI (reference sequence). Trimming pared 5 bases from V and 4 bases from J, leaving 9 bases between. Repertoires were generated with immunoSEQ multiplex PCR, while TCRdb's copy carries only in-frame clones and drops some. The sample comprises 45,000 to 65,000 clones, over 75% of which are singletons, and 0.6% to 0.8% rests with the top ten. This receptor was identified in an adult with an advanced solid tumor such as melanoma, head and neck, liver or kidney cancer. The sample consisted of CD4+ or CD8+ T cells sorted from blood, taken in a trial of the OX40 agonist ivuxolimab. This sequence joins TRBV6-6 and TRBJ2-1; D unresolved. CDR3 in DNA: TGTGCCAGCAGTCAAGACTCATACAATGAGCAGTTCTTC. Its protein is CASSQDSYNEQFF.